The source of this TCR beta chain is a study of cytomegalovirus exposure and HLA in healthy donors. Study-wide context: The early release's HLA-typed donors yielded about 85 million unique TCRs.

The PCR made use of 60 Vbeta and 13 Jbeta primers. The method was immunoSEQ multiplex PCR; TCRdb's version includes in-frame clones alone and lacks a portion of them. The sample records 100,000 or so clones, 65% to 75% being singletons. The CDR3 totals 15 residues. Trimming took off 1 base at V and 3 bases at J, with 10 bases between the two ends. Germline V gene data show CDR1 as SGHTA and CDR2 as FQGNSA. This clone was seen a few times. This sequence originates from a woman between 35 and 50 years old in good health and CMV-seronegative. Specimen: PBMCs. The chain joins TRBV7-2 to TRBJ1-3; no reliable D call. CDR3 nucleotide sequence: TGTGCCAGCAGCTTAGGAATCCTAGGTGGAAACACCATATATTTT. Protein sequence: CASSLGILGGNTIYF.